The 30 T cell receptor beta chains listed next were all sequenced from one sample in a study of monozygotic twins with inflammatory bowel disease. TCRdb reprocessed the 5' RACE reads, keeping one entry per CDR3 protein, no DNA. The listing records about 350,000 distinct CDR3 sequences. The source material was blood. The receptors were gathered from a human donor with ulcerative colitis or Crohn's disease, or a healthy co-twin of an affected twin (not recorded which).

V is TRBV29-1 and J is TRBJ1-1. Germline V gene data show CDR1 as SQVTM and CDR2 as ANQGSEA. The CDR3 covers 17 residues. This chain's CDR3 is CSVGGGKQLLMNTEAFF.

CDR3 in amino acids: CASSQSPSRLATSYEQYF. This chain joins TRBV23-1 and TRBJ2-7; TCRdb outputs TRBD2, but without DNA this stays unchecked. TRBV23-1 is marked as an open reading frame, function uncertain. This CDR3 has 18 residues.

The V and J genes are TRBV5-1 and TRBJ2-1; the D call of TRBD2 rests on TCRdb alone, since no DNA is present to check it. Looked up from germline, CDR1 is SGHRS and CDR2 is YFSETQ. This CDR3 contains 16 residues. The CDR3 spells CASSLEAGRSYNEQFF.

CDR3 amino acids: CASSILQGKNTEAFF. J is TRBJ1-1 and V is TRBV12-3 or TRBV12-4; TCRdb names TRBD1, which stays unverified in the absence of DNA. The CDR3 sequence is 15 residues long.

The CDR3 protein is CASAEVWNTEAFF. The chain couples TRBV18 to TRBJ1-1. The CDR3 consists of 13 residues. The germline gives CDR1 KGHSH, CDR2 LQKENI.

This chain uses TRBV20-1 with TRBJ2-7; TCRdb outputs TRBD1, but without DNA this stays unchecked. This CDR3 is built from 13 residues. Germline V gene sequence: CDR1 DFQATT, CDR2 SNEGSKA (reference sequence). CDR3 region: CSASQGVSYEQYF.

The V call is TRBV25-1, the J call TRBJ2-5; TCRdb selects TRBD1, and the lack of DNA leaves this call unchecked. The CDR3 spans 16 residues. CDR1 is MGHDK, CDR2 SYGVNS, per germline. CDR3 loop: CASSEFGRGRQETQYF.

The chain links TRBV20-1 to TRBJ1-2. CDR3 size: 12 residues. Germline loops: CDR1 DFQATT, CDR2 SNEGSKA (reference sequence). CDR3 in amino acids: CSARAQGYGYTF.

The chain is built from TRBV5-1 and TRBJ1-5. CDR3 length: 14 amino acids. Germline V lookup: CDR1 SGHRS, CDR2 YFSETQ. CDR3: CASSPRGGDQPQHF.

This chain connects TRBV12-3 or TRBV12-4 to TRBJ1-2. This CDR3 contains 11 residues. The chain's CDR3 is CASSSEYGYTF.

The genes are TRBV7-8 and TRBJ2-7; TCRdb selects TRBD1, and the lack of DNA leaves this call unchecked. The germline CDR1 and CDR2 sequences are SGHVS and FQNEAQ. The CDR3 loop spans 15 amino acids. CDR3 loop: CASSEWGGATYEQYF.

This chain connects TRBV20-1 to TRBJ1-5. Germline V CDR1 and CDR2: DFQATT, SNEGSKA (reference sequence). CDR3 length equals 15 residues. CDR3 amino acids: CSARDSRTENQPQHF.

CDR3 in amino acids: CASSLVPTGEKTEAFF. V and J are TRBV7-9 and TRBJ1-1; TCRdb's assignment of TRBD1 cannot be checked, as there is no DNA. The germline V gene has CDR1 SEHNR and CDR2 FQNEAQ (reference sequence). The CDR3 contains 16 residues.

The rearrangement uses TRBV20-1 and TRBJ1-1; lacking DNA, the TRBD1 call made by TCRdb goes unchecked. The germline V gene has CDR1 DFQATT and CDR2 SNEGSKA (reference sequence). This CDR3 contains 12 residues. The chain's CDR3 is CSARQGAIGAFF.

The rearrangement links TRBV20-1 to TRBJ2-7; TCRdb selects TRBD1, and the lack of DNA leaves this call unchecked. The germline V gene encodes CDR1 DFQATT and CDR2 SNEGSKA (reference sequence). The CDR3 has 12 amino acids. The CDR3 spells CSSPVGVDEQYF.

The chain recombines TRBV28 with TRBJ2-1; with no DNA, the TCRdb D assignment of TRBD1 cannot be verified. The germline gives CDR1 MDHEN, CDR2 SYDVKM. This CDR3 is 15 amino acids long. The chain's CDR3 is CASRETGGGHNEQFF.

The chain links TRBV7-6 to TRBJ2-3. Germline assignment: CDR1 SGHVS and CDR2 FNYEAQ. The CDR3 is made up of 14 amino acids. The CDR3 loop is CASSLAYATDTQYF.

V is TRBV10-3 and J is TRBJ2-7. The V gene's germline CDR1 is ENHRY and CDR2 SYGVKD. This CDR3 has 11 amino acids. The CDR3: CAIRDNYEQYF.

V usage is TRBV27 and J usage is TRBJ1-2; there is no DNA to check the TCRdb D call of TRBD1. The germline gives CDR1 MNHEY, CDR2 SMNVEV (reference sequence). CDR3 length equals 14 residues. The CDR3 is CASSHGQGANGYTF.

The V and J genes are TRBV29-1 and TRBJ1-1; no DNA is available, so the TRBD1 call from TCRdb remains unchecked. CDR1 and CDR2 from the germline V gene are SQVTM and ANQGSEA. The CDR3 spans 15 residues. The CDR3 region is CSVARPVGGGTEAFF.

This chain links TRBV5-4 with TRBJ2-5; TCRdb lists TRBD2, though no DNA is available to test this call. This CDR3 has 17 amino acids. The germline CDR1 and CDR2 sequences are SGHNT and YYREEE (reference sequence). The CDR3 loop is CASSLMSGGKEQVTQYF.

This chain joins TRBV28 and TRBJ2-7; there is no DNA to check the TCRdb D call of TRBD2. The CDR3 spans 17 residues. CDR1 is MDHEN and CDR2 is SYDVKM in the germline V gene. CDR3 sequence: CASSLLGPGTSGLEQYF.

The CDR3 here is CASSLVPGPSTDTQYF. The chain combines TRBV7-6 with TRBJ2-3; TCRdb indicates TRBD2, and absent DNA this call remains unverified. The CDR3 loop spans 16 amino acids. CDR1 and CDR2 (germline): SGHVS, FNYEAQ.

The chain is built from TRBV5-1 and TRBJ1-4; TCRdb's D call of TRBD1 is untestable without DNA. The germline gives CDR1 SGHRS, CDR2 YFSETQ. The CDR3 extends over 14 amino acids. The CDR3 sequence is CASSPSGQDEKLFF.

The V and J genes are TRBV6-6 and TRBJ2-3; there is no DNA to check the TCRdb D call of TRBD1. This CDR3 comprises 14 residues. CDR1 and CDR2 (germline): MNHNY, SVGAGI (reference sequence). This CDR3 reads CASTPRDGTDTQYF.

The chain joins TRBV5-1 to TRBJ1-3; TCRdb names TRBD1, which stays unverified in the absence of DNA. From germline, CDR1 is SGHRS and CDR2 YFSETQ. This CDR3 is built from 15 residues. CDR3: CASSFVPGSGNTIYF.

This sequence joins TRBV4-3 and TRBJ2-3; TCRdb picks TRBD2, but there is no DNA to check that call. The CDR3 is 15 residues long. Looked up from germline, CDR1 is LGHNA and CDR2 is YSLEER. The CDR3 region is CASSQTGGDTDTQYF.

The rearrangement uses TRBV11-1 and TRBJ2-6; TCRdb gives TRBD1 as the D gene, but with no DNA this cannot be confirmed. There are 19 residues in the CDR3. Germline loops: CDR1 SGHAT, CDR2 FQDESV (reference sequence). CDR3 in amino acids: CASSSRPGQTFSGANVLTF.

The chain uses TRBV20-1 and TRBJ1-2; TCRdb indicates TRBD1, and absent DNA this call remains unverified. In germline, CDR1 is DFQATT, CDR2 SNEGSKA (reference sequence). The CDR3 is made up of 12 amino acids. The CDR3 reads CSASRGNYGYTF.

The chain uses TRBV30 and TRBJ1-2. Germline V gene data show CDR1 as GTSNPN and CDR2 as SVGIG (reference sequence). This CDR3 spans 16 amino acids. The CDR3 loop is CAWSVRLRTSNYGYTF.